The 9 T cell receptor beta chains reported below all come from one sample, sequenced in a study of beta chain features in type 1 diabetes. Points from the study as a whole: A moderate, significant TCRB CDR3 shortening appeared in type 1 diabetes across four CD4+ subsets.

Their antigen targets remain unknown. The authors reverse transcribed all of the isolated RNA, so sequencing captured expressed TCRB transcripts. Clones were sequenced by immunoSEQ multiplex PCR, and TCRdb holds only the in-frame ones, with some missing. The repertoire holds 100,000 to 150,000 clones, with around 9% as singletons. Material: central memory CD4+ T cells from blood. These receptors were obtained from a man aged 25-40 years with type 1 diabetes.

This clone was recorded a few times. The CDR3 DNA reads TGTGCCAGCAGTCCAGGTGGGACAGGGGATGGCTACACCTTC. Encoded protein: CASSPGGTGDGYTF. V usage is TRBV27 and J usage is TRBJ1-2, with 10 bases matching TRBD1. The CDR3 covers 14 residues. Germline trimming cut 5 bases from V and 6 bases from J; bases unmatched to any gene: 6. Per the germline V gene, CDR1 is MNHEY and CDR2 is SMNVEV (reference sequence).

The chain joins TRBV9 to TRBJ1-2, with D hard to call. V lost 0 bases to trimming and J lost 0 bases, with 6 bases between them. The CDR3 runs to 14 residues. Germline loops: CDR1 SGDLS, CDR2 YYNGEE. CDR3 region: CASSVGPSNYGYTF. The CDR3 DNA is TGTGCCAGCAGCGTAGGTCCCTCTAACTATGGCTACACCTTC.

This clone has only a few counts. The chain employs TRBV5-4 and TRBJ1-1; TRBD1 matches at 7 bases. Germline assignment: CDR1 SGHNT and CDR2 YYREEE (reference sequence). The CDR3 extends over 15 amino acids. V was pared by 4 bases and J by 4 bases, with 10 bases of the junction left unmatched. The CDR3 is CASSLGQVSGTEAFF. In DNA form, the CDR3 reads TGTGCCAGCAGCCTCGGACAGGTTAGCGGCACTGAAGCTTTCTTT. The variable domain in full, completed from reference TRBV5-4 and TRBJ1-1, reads ETGVTQSPTHLIKTRGQQVTLRCSSQSGHNTVSWYQQALGQGPQFIFQYYREEENGRGNFPPRFSGLQFPNYSSELNVNALELDDSALYLCASSLGQVSGTEAFFGQGTRLTVV.

CDR3 sequence reads: CAWSDRGAQETQYF. In DNA, the CDR3 is TGTGCCTGGAGTGACAGGGGGGCACAAGAGACCCAGTACTTC. The chain has TRBV30 and TRBJ2-5; 8 nucleotides line up with TRBD1. This CDR3 comprises 14 residues. The V gene's germline CDR1 is GTSNPN and CDR2 SVGIG (reference sequence). J was trimmed by 2 bases and V by 1 base; bases with no gene match: 3. Combining the CDR3 with reference TRBV30 and TRBJ2-5 gives the whole variable domain SQTIHQWPATLVQPVGSPLSLECTVEGTSNPNLYWYRQAAGRGLQLLFYSVGIGQISSEVPQNLSASRPQDRQFILSSKKLLLSDSGFYLCAWSDRGAQETQYFGPGTRLLVL.

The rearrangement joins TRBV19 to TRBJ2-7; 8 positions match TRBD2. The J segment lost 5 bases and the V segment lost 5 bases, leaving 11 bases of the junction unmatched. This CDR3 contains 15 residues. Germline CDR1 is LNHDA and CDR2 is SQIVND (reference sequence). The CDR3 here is CASSPAQAGENEQYF. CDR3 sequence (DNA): TGTGCCAGTAGTCCTGCCCAAGCGGGGGAGAACGAGCAGTACTTC.

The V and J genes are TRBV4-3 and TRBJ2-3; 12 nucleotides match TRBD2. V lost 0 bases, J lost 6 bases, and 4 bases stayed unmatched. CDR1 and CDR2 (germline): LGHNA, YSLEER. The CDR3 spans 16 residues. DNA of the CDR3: TGCGCCAGCAGCCAAGATCTAGCGGGGGGGCGGGATACGCAGTATTTT. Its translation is CASSQDLAGGRDTQYF.

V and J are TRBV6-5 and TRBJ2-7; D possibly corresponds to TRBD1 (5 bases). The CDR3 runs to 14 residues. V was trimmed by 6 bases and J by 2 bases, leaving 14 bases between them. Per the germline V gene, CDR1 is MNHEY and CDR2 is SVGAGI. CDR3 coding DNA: TGTGCCAGCAGCACAACAGGCCTCCCCTACGAGCAGTACTTC. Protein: CASSTTGLPYEQYF.

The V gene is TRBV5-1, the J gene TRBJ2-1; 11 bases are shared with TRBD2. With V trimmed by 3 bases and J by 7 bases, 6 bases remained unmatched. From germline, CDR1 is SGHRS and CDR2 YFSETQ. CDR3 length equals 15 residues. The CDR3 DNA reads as TGCGCCAGCAGCTCCTTAGCGGGGGGGCAAAATGAGCAGTTCTTC. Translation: CASSSLAGGQNEQFF. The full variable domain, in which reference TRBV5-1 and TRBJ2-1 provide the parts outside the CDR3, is KAGVTQTPRYLIKTRGQQVTLSCSPISGHRSVSWYQQTPGQGLQFLFEYFSETQRNKGNFPGRFSGRQFSNSRSEMNVSTLELGDSALYLCASSSLAGGQNEQFFGPGTRLTVL.

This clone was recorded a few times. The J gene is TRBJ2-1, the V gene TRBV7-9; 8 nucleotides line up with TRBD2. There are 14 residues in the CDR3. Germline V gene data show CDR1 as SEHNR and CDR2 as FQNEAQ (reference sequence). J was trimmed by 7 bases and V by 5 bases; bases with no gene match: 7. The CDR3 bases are TGTGCCAGCAGCCGGGTAGCGGGGCATAATGAGCAGTTCTTC. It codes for CASSRVAGHNEQFF.